What follows describes a single TCR beta chain. Its antigen remains undetermined. No base quality information exists; no much larger clone differs at one position. The cohort consisted of 600 to 700 healthy bone marrow donors. At the time of sampling, every cohort member was nominally healthy, though immune exposures that went unrecorded were likely present. The donor tested CMV seronegative, placing the donor among the 350 or so seronegative members of the cohort. Each donor provided a peripheral blood sample, and peripheral blood mononuclear cells were used for TCR beta sequencing. Genomic DNA extraction from the blood cell samples was performed with the Qiagen DNeasy Blood Extraction Kit. This record comes from a study of cytomegalovirus exposure and HLA in healthy donors (dated by TCRdb to about 2017). For the wider study: According to an earlier analysis of 587 of the donors, about 180 million T cells yielded 120 million or so unique TCR beta sequences and more than 250 Gb of sequence data. To study patterns of TCR occurrence, a later analysis re-analyzed previously published TCR beta repertoires from around 660 donors and added high-resolution HLA genotyping. To decide whether each TCR beta V gene segment behaved as functional or pseudogenic, an earlier analysis of approximately 600 of the donors relied on high-throughput TCR beta sequencing. Roughly five DR-DQ haplotypes were handled as single units for association and clustering, since linkage in the cohort was strong. Class I and class II HLA loci were covered by the typing at four-digit resolution. On average, roughly 200,000 unique TCR beta nucleotide sequences were sequenced per donor among several hundred genotyped donors of the cohort, with roughly 18% of those sequences being non-productive. All discovery cohort repertoires had been generated using a single sequencing platform. In the later analysis, no new phenotypic data were used to find candidate immune exposures; instead, reliance was placed on TCR beta sequences and their occurrence across donors. Typing coverage differed by locus: A, B, C, DRB1 and DQB1 were typed in roughly 620-630 donors, DQA1 in 522, DPA1 in nearly 610, and DPB1 in approximately 450. A later genetic analysis used genome-wide SNP genotypes for about 65% of the 666 donors, treating that subset as a discovery cohort. About 300 gigabases of sequencing data and around 80 million unique TCR sequences made up an early release that covered 500 to 650 HLA-typed donors. In addition to the first cohort of about 650 subjects, a separate validation cohort of some 120 different subjects was used. The study used immunosequencing to profile the T cell repertoires of several hundred subjects and linked those repertoires to cytomegalovirus serostatus. High-throughput TCR immunosequencing, statistical association of individual TCRs with disease status, and machine learning were combined to predict cytomegalovirus infection status. Donor age, sex, ethnicity and CMV serostatus were compiled alongside the repertoire data. Of the roughly 400 genotyped donors, more than 75% were placed in the genetic ancestry cluster associated with self-reported Caucasian donors. The study aimed to test whether signatures of past pathogen exposure could be identified by cataloging public T cell receptors.

The full study reports these points: V-gene and J-gene trimming of TCR beta chains was associated with a missense DCLRE1C variant in a later genetic analysis, and the association was replicated in an independent cohort. In a later analysis, TCR association rates were found to vary across HLA loci, with the most associated TCRs seen for DRB1 alleles and the fewest for HLA-C alleles. CMV serostatus was the only immune exposure information available for the cohort. A further reported finding was that TCR beta sequences accurately predicted the HLA-A and HLA-B alleles for most subjects in the first cohort. Because counts were too low, more than 15 rarely observed V segments, including chromosome 9 orphons, were left out of the earlier analysis of about 500 of the donors. Presence/absence analyses assumed roughly uniform sequencing depth across donors, an assumption that may not hold. In vitro tests confirmed that a few of the cytomegalovirus-associated TCR beta chains recognize cytomegalovirus antigens. According to a later analysis, parvovirus B19, influenza, CMV and Epstein-Barr virus appeared linked to several top co-occurrence clusters. Most TCR sequences were observed very rarely across donors, whereas some public TCRs were present in many individuals. When HLA alleles, especially DR and DQ, strongly co-occurred, TCR associations were difficult to assign to individual alleles. The cohort was sequenced for TCR beta chains only, and without alpha or paired-chain data the features that could be detected were limited. Linkage disequilibrium might explain the correlated functional status among segregating V segments, but an unknown experimental factor could not be ruled out. Compared with the roughly 670-donor mean, donors in an Asian-associated ancestry cluster had fewer N-insertions in productive TCRs, according to a later genetic analysis. Compared with equally common non-associated chains, HLA-associated TCR beta chains in a later analysis were more clonally expanded and had lower generation probabilities. Cytomegalovirus status was reported to be diagnosed by the classifier with high specificity and sensitivity in both the original and validation cohorts. At a false discovery rate of 0.05, a later analysis linked about 17,000 TCR beta sequences to specific HLA alleles. Because the 87-base-pair reads could not distinguish some IMGT-functional V segments, including TRBV6-2 and TRBV6-3, those segments were excluded. In a later analysis, most CMV-associated TCR beta chains were found to appear HLA-restricted, with HLA associations seemingly driven largely by CMV exposure. The study listed 150 to 200 TCR beta chains as associated with cytomegalovirus. The authors suggested that the approach could potentially be extended to other disease states and immunological phenotypes. HLA typing was unavailable for some donors at each locus, so association tests used only the typed subset. An earlier analysis of 450 to 750 of the donors showed that most TCR beta V segments appeared in productive rearrangements either about 87% or about 30% of the time, which broadly matched IMGT annotations. A cluster of highly shared sequence variants was judged likely to be a technical artifact of the sequencing pipeline.

Libraries were built with the immunoSEQ multiplex PCR assay. For the multiplex PCR, a mixture combining 60 forward primers for TCR Vbeta segments and 13 reverse primers for TCR Jbeta segments was used. A multiplex PCR assay on genomic DNA amplified the CDR3 region of rearranged TCR beta genes. On the Illumina HiSeq System, the amplified TCR beta libraries were sequenced as 87-base-pair reads. The original pipeline was this. In a later analysis, around 80 million unique TCR beta chains were counted across the roughly 610 repertoires, and approximately 9.9 million of these chains were shared by at least two donors. To remove PCR and sequencing errors, raw reads were error-corrected and collapsed into unique sequences using a nearest-neighbor algorithm that merged closely related sequences. CDR3 sequences were aligned to IMGT reference sequences to assign V, D and J gene segments. For a sequence to be retained, a match of at least six nucleotides to both a V gene segment and a J gene segment was required. Rearrangements were called productive when the CDR3 lacked stop codons and stayed in frame with V and J; all others were non-productive. Following IMGT convention, CDR3 was defined as the stretch from the second conserved V-encoded cysteine up to the conserved J-encoded phenylalanine. In an earlier analysis of just under 600 of the donors, sequences lacking an unambiguous match to a single V gene segment were excluded. An earlier analysis of 587 of the donors called V segments functional above 56.7% productive rearrangements and segregating when the between-donor standard deviation exceeded 5%. To diagnose cytomegalovirus status from the catalog of TCR beta chain sequences, a statistical classification framework was built. In a later analysis, V and J genes were assigned by comparing TCR nucleotide sequences against IMGT/GENE-DB human TR gene sequences. Using the TCRdist pipeline, a later analysis assigned CDR3 sequences along with most-parsimonious VDJ recombination scenarios. A later analysis defined each TCR beta chain by its CDR3 amino acid sequence plus V-gene family, and excluded reads lacking a unique V-gene family. In a later analysis, around 650 highly shared, low-generation-probability nucleotide sequences were removed to address suspected cross-contamination and a sequencing artifact. For each public chain, a later analysis derived a clonal expansion index from normalized ranks of inferred template counts within each repertoire. Generation probabilities in a later analysis came from a VDJ recombination model fitted to out-of-frame rearrangements, and those results were checked against IGoR. In a later analysis, TCR-TCR, TCR-HLA and TCR-CMV co-occurrence was scored with hypergeometric tests, and a repertoire-size bias correction was applied to TCR pairs. False discovery rates were estimated in a later analysis by permuting HLA or CMV assignments 20 times. In a later analysis, co-occurring TCRs were grouped using DBSCAN, with TCRdist sequence similarity added in when clustering inside HLA-allele-positive subsets. Repertoires with fewer than 30,000 or more than 120,000 public chains were left out of co-occurrence clustering, as were about five repertoires with anomalous nucleotide sharing. As stored in TCRdb, this immuneACCESS dataset retains in-frame rearrangements with V and J assigned. A fraction of the clones does not appear; measured against another copy, unresolved V genes explain less than half of the discrepancy, and the remainder lacks a known reason. The D gene and trimming were derived from the DNA, and the V and J assignments and clone size from that table. The sample records about 160,000 clones, 80% to 85% of which are singletons. Of the sample, around 2% is held by the ten largest clones.

The CDR3 sequence holds 15 residues, the cysteine and phenylalanine included. Kept here is only the CDR3 DNA, which spans 45 bases and is read in frame from base 1. Sequences MDHEN (CDR1) and SYDVKM (CDR2) are obtained from the germline V gene. Relative to germline, V is missing 4 bases and J is missing 4 bases, with 5 bases of the junction outside any gene match. This receptor was identified in a man aged 18 to 29 in good health and CMV-seronegative. The sample comprised PBMCs. Here the chain combines TRBV28 and TRBJ2-3, with 10 junctional bases fitting TRBD1. The DNA reads TGTGCCAGCAGTTCCCCGACAGGGGGCCCAGATACGCAGTATTTT. This yields the protein CASSSPTGGPDTQYF.